This paragraph reports one T cell receptor beta chain. The target antigen is unknown. V was trimmed by 6 bases and J by 0 bases, leaving 12 bases between them. The length of the CDR3 is 15 residues. Per the germline V gene, CDR1 is SNHLY and CDR2 is FYNNEI. This specimen comes from a study of T cell responses to AZD1222 COVID-19 vaccine. Study-level findings and limits: Nearly half of spike-specific TCRs reportedly go after variant regions that carry no mutations. Mostly white British, mostly female donors; authors suggested clonal diversity may be underestimated. Receipt of two AZD1222 doses was followed by a rise in Spike-specific TCR breadth and depth. CD4 TCRs associated with vaccination spanned spike, dominating at 160-218 and 743-854.

Generated by immunoSEQ multiplex PCR, the TCRdb table keeps only in-frame clones and is missing some. The table lists approximately 150,000 clones, more than 80% of them singletons. V usage is TRBV2 and J usage is TRBJ1-3; possibly TRBD1 for D (6 bases). The receptor was derived from an adult who received the AZD1222 COVID-19 vaccine. The material was peripheral blood, obtained 28 days after the second AZD1222 dose. The CDR3 is CASRVDRSSGNTIYF. CDR3 sequence (DNA): TGTGCCAGCAGGGTAGACAGGAGCTCTGGAAACACCATATATTTT.